The following is a T cell receptor (beta chain) sequence with its context. Those enrolled in Seattle joined during active infection and were followed longitudinally afterward. Per the germline V gene, CDR1 is SGHRS and CDR2 is YFSETQ. CDR3 length: 13 residues. Trimming pared 1 base from V and 7 bases from J, leaving 11 bases between. The sample originates from a study of blood T cell repertoires in COVID-19. For the study at large: The study drew acute and convalescent COVID-19 samples from the United States, Italy and Spain. Nucleic acid was either cDNA or gDNA, and it came from T cells, B-cell-depleted T cells, or PBMCs.

Under the authors' procedure: It was from reference gene primer amplification that nucleated cell counts were estimated. TCRdb's copy holds only in-frame clones and misses some; the assay was immunoSEQ multiplex PCR. D and trimming were read from the DNA, whereas the V and J calls and clone size are those reported in that table. The sample lists around 310,000 clones, 85% to 90% occurring once. V and J are TRBV5-1 and TRBJ1-1; D unclear. The sequenced sample was peripheral blood. The source is a woman aged 40 to 50 with COVID-19, enrolled during active disease. The CDR3 spells CASSLREKGEAFF. CDR3 nucleotides: TGCGCCAGCAGCTTGAGGGAGAAGGGTGAAGCTTTCTTT.